One sample yielded the 17 T cell receptor beta chains listed below, sequenced in a study of blood T cell repertoires in COVID-19. Assay: immunoSEQ multiplex PCR; the TCRdb copy retains only in-frame clones and omits some. This table holds about 83,000 clones, roughly 83% found once. The sequenced sample was peripheral blood. The receptors shown here come from a man aged 45 to 65 with active COVID-19.

The rearrangement joins TRBV7-3 to TRBJ1-2, with a tentative D call TRBD1 (6 bases). The CDR3 covers 14 residues. CDR1 and CDR2 from the germline V gene are SGHTA and FQGTGA. V lost 5 bases to trimming and J lost 8 bases, with 18 bases between them. CDR3: CASSPTGGAGGYTF. Written as DNA, the CDR3 is TGTGCCAGCAGCCCCACGGGGGGGGCTGGAGGCTACACCTTC.

The J gene is TRBJ2-2, the V gene TRBV10-3; the match to TRBD2 covers 11 bases. The CDR3 totals 15 residues. After removal of 3 bases from V and 6 bases from J, the junction contained 3 bases not matched to a gene. CDR1 is ENHRY and CDR2 is SYGVKD in the germline V gene. CDR3 residues: CAISDPSGRSGELFF. In DNA, the CDR3 is TGTGCCATCAGTGATCCTAGCGGGAGGTCCGGGGAGCTGTTTTTT.

The rearrangement uses TRBV12-3 or TRBV12-4 and TRBJ1-2; no definite D call. This CDR3 comprises 12 residues. V was shortened by 2 bases and J by 8 bases, with 9 bases between the two germline ends. CDR3: CASSLPEEGYTF. The DNA for the CDR3 is TGTGCCAGCAGTTTACCGGAGGAGGGCTACACCTTC.

The CDR3 loop reads CASLRAGESYNEQFF. The CDR3 nucleotides read TGTGCCAGCCTCCGCGCGGGAGAATCCTACAATGAGCAGTTCTTC. The V call is TRBV21-1, the J call TRBJ2-1; TRBD2 is taken as the D call from the table, unchecked against the DNA. TRBV21-1 is noted as a pseudogene. The CDR3 extends over 15 amino acids.

This clone was picked up one time. The chain links TRBV18 to TRBJ1-2, with unresolved D. CDR1 KGHSH and CDR2 LQKENI come from the germline V gene. This CDR3 is built from 13 residues. Deletions cut 3 bases from V and 3 bases from J, with 8 bases between. CDR3 bases: TGTGCCAGCTCACCCCGGGAGGACTATGGCTACACCTTC. Amino acid sequence: CASSPREDYGYTF.

This chain uses TRBV7-3 with TRBJ2-1; possible D gene TRBD2, 6 bases. The CDR3 totals 16 residues. In germline, CDR1 is SGHTA, CDR2 FQGTGA. V lost 4 bases, J lost 6 bases, and 19 bases lay in between. CDR3 nucleotide sequence: TGTGCCAGCAGCTCCTTGGGTGGCGGGGCCGGCAATGAGCAGTTCTTC. Protein: CASSSLGGGAGNEQFF.

The chain recombines TRBV6-4 with TRBJ2-6; 7 bases fit TRBD1. With 6 bases clipped from V and 2 bases from J, the junction kept 7 bases outside the gene matches. Germline-derived CDR1 and CDR2 are MRHNA and SNTAGT. This CDR3 has 16 amino acids. CDR3 region: CASSRKGGAGANVLTF. Written as DNA, the CDR3 is TGTGCCAGCAGCCGCAAAGGGGGCGCTGGGGCCAACGTCCTGACTTTC.

The chain has TRBV5-5 and TRBJ1-2; maybe TRBD1 (5 bases). With 0 bases removed from V and 10 bases from J, the gap between germline ends came to 13 bases. The CDR3 extends over 13 amino acids. The germline gives CDR1 SGHKS, CDR2 YYEKEE (reference sequence). The DNA of the CDR3 is TGTGCCAGCAGCTTGGTTGCAGGGCGTGACTACACCTTC. Its protein product is CASSLVAGRDYTF.

Concerning this clone: Other DNA sequences in this specimen translate into the identical CDR3. J is TRBJ2-1 and V is TRBV7-8; 8 nucleotides agree with TRBD2. CDR1 SGHVS and CDR2 FQNEAQ come from the germline V gene. The CDR3 is 16 amino acids. J gave up 3 bases and V 5 bases, and 9 bases lay outside the gene matches. This chain's CDR3 is CASSLRAGGLYNEQFF. The CDR3 DNA reads as TGTGCCAGCAGCCTAAGGGCGGGAGGCCTCTACAATGAGCAGTTCTTC. Variable domain in full (rest from reference TRBV7-8 and TRBJ2-1): GAGVSQSPRYKVAKRGQDVALRCDPISGHVSLFWYQQALGQGPEFLTYFQNEAQLDKSGLPSDRFFAERPEGSVSTLKIQRTQQEDSAVYLCASSLRAGGLYNEQFFGPGTRLTVL.

This chain uses TRBV6-1 with TRBJ1-1; 10 bases match TRBD1. The CDR3 loop spans 13 amino acids. The germline V gene has CDR1 MNHNS and CDR2 SASEGT. V lost 1 base to trimming and J lost 11 bases; unmatched junction nucleotides: 4. The CDR3 loop reads CASSEEEGQGAFF. The CDR3 DNA is TGTGCCAGCAGTGAAGAAGAGGGACAGGGGGCTTTCTTT.

This rearrangement joins TRBV11-3 to TRBJ2-3; D is uncertain. Germline V gene sequence: CDR1 SGHNT, CDR2 YENEEA. The CDR3 totals 13 residues. Between the trimmed V and J ends, which lost 6 bases and 3 bases, there was a span of 10 bases. CDR3 protein: CASSLGFTDTQYF. CDR3 in DNA: TGTGCCAGCAGTCTAGGATTTACAGATACGCAGTATTTT.

The genes are TRBV7-9 and TRBJ1-2; D ambiguous. The CDR3 totals 14 residues. Germline CDR1 and CDR2: SEHNR and FQNEAQ (reference sequence). The ends were cut back, 1 base at V and 6 bases at J, with 12 bases in the middle. CDR3 amino acids: CASSLVDRENGYTF. The CDR3 DNA reads as TGTGCCAGCAGCTTAGTGGATCGGGAGAATGGCTACACCTTC.

This chain links TRBV27 with TRBJ1-1, with 8 bases aligning to TRBD1. Germline assignment: CDR1 MNHEY and CDR2 SMNVEV (reference sequence). Trimming removed 3 bases from V and 4 bases from J; junction bases left unmatched: 1. This CDR3 comprises 13 residues. The CDR3 loop is CASSLTGVTEAFF. CDR3 nucleotide sequence: TGTGCCAGCAGTTTGACAGGGGTCACTGAAGCTTTCTTT.

The chain employs TRBV4-3 and TRBJ1-2; TRBD1 might be the D (6 bases). This CDR3 region has 14 residues. Germline V gene lookup returns CDR1 LGHNA and CDR2 YSLEER. Trimming pared 4 bases from V and 4 bases from J, leaving 13 bases between. The CDR3 DNA reads TGCGCCAGCAGCCCAACAGGGTGGGGCTATGGCTACACCTTC. Protein product: CASSPTGWGYGYTF.

The chain couples TRBV6-2 or TRBV6-3 to TRBJ2-7, with 11 bases that match TRBD2. V lost 5 bases and J lost 2; bases outside the gene matches: 5. Germline CDR1 MNHEY, CDR2 SVGEGT. This CDR3 comprises 15 residues. The CDR3 DNA reads TGTGCCAGCAGTACAGGGACTAGCGGAGCCTACGAGCAGTACTTC. Encoded protein: CASSTGTSGAYEQYF.

The chain combines TRBV28 with TRBJ2-7; 13 bases agree with TRBD2. Trimming cost V 10 bases and J 8 bases; bases outside gene matches: 11. Germline V lookup: CDR1 MDHEN, CDR2 SYDVKM. This CDR3 region has 14 residues. The CDR3 spells CATLRGLAGFKQYF. The CDR3 DNA sequence: TGTGCCACCTTACGGGGACTAGCGGGGTTTAAGCAGTACTTC.

CDR3 sequence (DNA): TGCGCCAGCAGCTTGGAGGCGGGGGAGACCCAGTACTTC. It codes for CASSLEAGETQYF. The rearrangement joins TRBV5-1 to TRBJ2-5, with a possible D match to TRBD2 (6 bases). Germline CDR1 is SGHRS and CDR2 is YFSETQ. The V end was cut by 0 bases, the J end by 5 bases, with 8 bases between. The CDR3 is 13 residues long.